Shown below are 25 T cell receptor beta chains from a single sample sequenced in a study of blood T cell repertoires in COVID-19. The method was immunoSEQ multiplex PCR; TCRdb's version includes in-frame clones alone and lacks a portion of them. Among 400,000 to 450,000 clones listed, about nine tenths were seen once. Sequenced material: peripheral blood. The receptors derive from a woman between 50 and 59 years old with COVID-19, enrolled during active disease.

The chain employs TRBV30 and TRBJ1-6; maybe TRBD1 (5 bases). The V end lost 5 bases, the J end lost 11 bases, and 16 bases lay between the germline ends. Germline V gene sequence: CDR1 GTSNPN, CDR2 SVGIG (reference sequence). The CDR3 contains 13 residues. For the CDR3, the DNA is TGTGCCTGGGGGGTCGGGGGAAGGACACCCCTCCACTTT. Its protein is CAWGVGGRTPLHF.

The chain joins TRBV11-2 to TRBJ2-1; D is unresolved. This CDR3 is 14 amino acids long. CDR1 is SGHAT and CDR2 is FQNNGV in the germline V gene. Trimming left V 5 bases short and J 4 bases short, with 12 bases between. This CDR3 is CASSVGLGYNEQFF. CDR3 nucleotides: TGTGCCAGCAGCGTAGGGCTCGGGTACAATGAGCAGTTCTTC.

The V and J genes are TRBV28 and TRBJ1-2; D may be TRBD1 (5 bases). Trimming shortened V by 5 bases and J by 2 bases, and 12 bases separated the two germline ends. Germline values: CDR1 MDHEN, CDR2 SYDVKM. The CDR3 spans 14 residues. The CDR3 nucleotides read TGTGCCAGCAGTAACGGACAAGACAACTATGGCTACACCTTC. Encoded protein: CASSNGQDNYGYTF.

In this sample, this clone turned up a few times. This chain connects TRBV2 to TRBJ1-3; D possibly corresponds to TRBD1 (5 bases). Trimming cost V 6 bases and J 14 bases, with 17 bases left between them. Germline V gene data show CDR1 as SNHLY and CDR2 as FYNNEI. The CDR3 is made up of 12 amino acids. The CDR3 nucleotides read TGTGCCAGCAGGCTCGTCAGGGAACGGGTATATTTT. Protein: CASRLVRERVYF.

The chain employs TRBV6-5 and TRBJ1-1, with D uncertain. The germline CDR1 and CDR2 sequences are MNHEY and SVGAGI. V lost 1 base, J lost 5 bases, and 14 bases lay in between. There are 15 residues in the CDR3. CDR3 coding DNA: TGTGCCAGCAGTTACTTTGCGACGGGAGGGACTGAAGCTTTCTTT. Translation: CASSYFATGGTEAFF.

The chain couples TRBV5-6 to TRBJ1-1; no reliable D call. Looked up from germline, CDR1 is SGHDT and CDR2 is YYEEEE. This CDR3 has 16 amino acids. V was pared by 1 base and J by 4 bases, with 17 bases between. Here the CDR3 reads CASSLRDLGSTTEAFF. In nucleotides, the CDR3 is TGTGCCAGCAGCTTGAGAGATCTAGGATCAACCACTGAAGCTTTCTTT.

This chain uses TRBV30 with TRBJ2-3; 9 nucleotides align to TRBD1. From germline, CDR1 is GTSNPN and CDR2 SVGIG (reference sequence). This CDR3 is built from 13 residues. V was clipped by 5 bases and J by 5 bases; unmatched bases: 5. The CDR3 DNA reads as TGTGCCTGGGGGACAGGGAGCGAAGATACGCAGTATTTT. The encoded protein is CAWGTGSEDTQYF.

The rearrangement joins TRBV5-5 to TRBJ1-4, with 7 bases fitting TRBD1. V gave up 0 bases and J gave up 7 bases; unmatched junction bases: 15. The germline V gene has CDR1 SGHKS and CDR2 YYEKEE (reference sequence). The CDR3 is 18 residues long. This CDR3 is CASSLVTGSVGSGEKLFF. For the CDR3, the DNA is TGTGCCAGCAGCTTGGTGACAGGGAGTGTGGGGAGTGGTGAAAAACTGTTTTTT.

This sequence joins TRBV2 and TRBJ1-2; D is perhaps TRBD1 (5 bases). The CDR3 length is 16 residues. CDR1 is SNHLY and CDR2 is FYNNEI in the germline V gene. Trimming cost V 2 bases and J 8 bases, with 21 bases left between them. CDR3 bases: TGTGCCAGCAGTGAACGTGGGTCGGCAGGGATTGGCGGCTACACCTTC. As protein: CASSERGSAGIGGYTF. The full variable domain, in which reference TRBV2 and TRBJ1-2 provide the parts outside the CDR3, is EPEVTQTPSHQVTQMGQEVILRCVPISNHLYFYWYRQILGQKVEFLVSFYNNEISEKSEIFDDQFSVERPDGSNFTLKIRSTKLEDSAMYFCASSERGSAGIGGYTFGSGTRLTVV.

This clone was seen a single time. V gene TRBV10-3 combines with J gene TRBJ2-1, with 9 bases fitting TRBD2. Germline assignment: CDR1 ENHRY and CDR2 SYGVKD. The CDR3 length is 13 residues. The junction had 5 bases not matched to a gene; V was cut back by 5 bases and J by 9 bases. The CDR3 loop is CAISPGLASEQFF. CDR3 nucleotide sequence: TGTGCCATCAGTCCGGGACTAGCTTCTGAGCAGTTCTTC.

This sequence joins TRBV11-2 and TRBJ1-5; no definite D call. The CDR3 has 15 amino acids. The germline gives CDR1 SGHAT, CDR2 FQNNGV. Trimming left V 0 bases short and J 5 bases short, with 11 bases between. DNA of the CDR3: TGTGCCAGCAGCTTAGAGAGAGGATCCCATCAGCCCCAGCATTTT. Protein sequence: CASSLERGSHQPQHF.

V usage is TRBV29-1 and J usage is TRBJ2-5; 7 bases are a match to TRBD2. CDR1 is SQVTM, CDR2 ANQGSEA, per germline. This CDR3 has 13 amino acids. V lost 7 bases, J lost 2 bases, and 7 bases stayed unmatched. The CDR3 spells CSGRKGGQETQYF. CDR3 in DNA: TGCAGCGGACGGAAGGGAGGGCAAGAGACCCAGTACTTC.

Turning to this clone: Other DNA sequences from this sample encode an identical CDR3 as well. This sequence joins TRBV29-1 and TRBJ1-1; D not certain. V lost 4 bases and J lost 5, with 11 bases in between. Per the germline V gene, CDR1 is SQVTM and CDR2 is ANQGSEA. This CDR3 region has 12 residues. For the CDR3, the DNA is TGCAGCGTTGTCGGCGGAGGGACTGAAGCTTTCTTT. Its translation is CSVVGGGTEAFF.

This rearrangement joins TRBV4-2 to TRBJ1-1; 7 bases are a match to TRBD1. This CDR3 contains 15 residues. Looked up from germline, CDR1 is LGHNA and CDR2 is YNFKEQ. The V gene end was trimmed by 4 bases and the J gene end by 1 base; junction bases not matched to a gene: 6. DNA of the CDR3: TGTGCCAGCAGCCCTATGACAGGGAAGAACACTGAAGCTTTCTTT. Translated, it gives CASSPMTGKNTEAFF.

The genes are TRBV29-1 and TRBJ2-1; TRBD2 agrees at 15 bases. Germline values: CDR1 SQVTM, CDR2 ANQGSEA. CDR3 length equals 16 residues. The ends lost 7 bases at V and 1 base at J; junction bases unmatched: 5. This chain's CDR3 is CSGTSGGAGSYNEQFF. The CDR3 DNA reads TGCAGCGGGACTAGCGGGGGGGCTGGGTCCTACAATGAGCAGTTCTTC.

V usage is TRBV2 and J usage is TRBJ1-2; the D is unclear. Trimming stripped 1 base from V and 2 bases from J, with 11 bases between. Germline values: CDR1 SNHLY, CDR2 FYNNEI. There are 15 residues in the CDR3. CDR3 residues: CASSEGGRSNYGYTF. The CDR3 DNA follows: TGTGCCAGCAGTGAAGGCGGCAGATCCAACTATGGCTACACCTTC.

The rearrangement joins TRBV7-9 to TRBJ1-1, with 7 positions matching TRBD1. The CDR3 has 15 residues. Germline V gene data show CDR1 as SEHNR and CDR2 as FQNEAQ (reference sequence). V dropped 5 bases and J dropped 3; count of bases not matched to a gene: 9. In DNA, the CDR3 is TGTGCCAGCAGCGCGCTAAGGGGGCGGGACACTGAAGCTTTCTTT. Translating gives CASSALRGRDTEAFF.

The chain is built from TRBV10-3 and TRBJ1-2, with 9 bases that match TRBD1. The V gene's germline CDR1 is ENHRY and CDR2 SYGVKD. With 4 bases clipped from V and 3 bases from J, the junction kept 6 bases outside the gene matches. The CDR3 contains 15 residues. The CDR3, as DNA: TGTGCCATCAGTGTCACAGGGGGCTCAGACTATGGCTACACCTTC. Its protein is CAISVTGGSDYGYTF.

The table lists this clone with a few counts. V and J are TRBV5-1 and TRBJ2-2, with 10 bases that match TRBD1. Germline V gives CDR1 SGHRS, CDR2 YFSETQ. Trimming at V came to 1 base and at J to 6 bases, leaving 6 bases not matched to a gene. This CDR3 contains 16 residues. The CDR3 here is CASSLQGTGEAGELFF. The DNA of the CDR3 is TGCGCCAGCAGCTTGCAAGGGACAGGGGAAGCCGGGGAGCTGTTTTTT.

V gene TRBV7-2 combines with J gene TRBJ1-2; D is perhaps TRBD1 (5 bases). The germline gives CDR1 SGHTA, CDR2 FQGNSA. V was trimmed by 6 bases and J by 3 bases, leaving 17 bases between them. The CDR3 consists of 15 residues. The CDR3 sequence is CASRIGAGMDYGYTF. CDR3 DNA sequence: TGTGCCAGCAGGATAGGGGCAGGGATGGACTATGGCTACACCTTC.

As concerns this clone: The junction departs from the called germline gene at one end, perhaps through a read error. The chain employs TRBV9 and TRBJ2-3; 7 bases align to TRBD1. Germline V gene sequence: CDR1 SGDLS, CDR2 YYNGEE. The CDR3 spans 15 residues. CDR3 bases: TGTGCCAGCACCGTACAGGGGACGCGCACAGATACGCAGTATTTT. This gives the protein CASTVQGTRTDTQYF.

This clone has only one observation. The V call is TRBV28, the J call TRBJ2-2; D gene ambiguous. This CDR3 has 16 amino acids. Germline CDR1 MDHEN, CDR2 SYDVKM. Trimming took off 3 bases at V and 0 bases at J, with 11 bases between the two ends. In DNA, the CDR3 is TGTGCCAGCAGTTTTCTCGAGATCTCGAACACCGGGGAGCTGTTTTTT. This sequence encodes CASSFLEISNTGELFF.

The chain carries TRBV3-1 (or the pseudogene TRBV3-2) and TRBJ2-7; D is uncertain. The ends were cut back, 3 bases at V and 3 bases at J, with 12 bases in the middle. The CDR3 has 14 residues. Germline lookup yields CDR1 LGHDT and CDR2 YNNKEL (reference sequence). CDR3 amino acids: CASSQQGSLYEQYF. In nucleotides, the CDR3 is TGTGCCAGCAGCCAGCAAGGTAGCCTCTACGAGCAGTACTTC.

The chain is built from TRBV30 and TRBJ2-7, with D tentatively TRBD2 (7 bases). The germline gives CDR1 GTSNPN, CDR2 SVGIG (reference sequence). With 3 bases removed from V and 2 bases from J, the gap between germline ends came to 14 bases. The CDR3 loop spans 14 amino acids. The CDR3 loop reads CAWSPWEGAYEQYF. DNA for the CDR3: TGTGCCTGGAGCCCCTGGGAGGGGGCCTACGAGCAGTACTTC.

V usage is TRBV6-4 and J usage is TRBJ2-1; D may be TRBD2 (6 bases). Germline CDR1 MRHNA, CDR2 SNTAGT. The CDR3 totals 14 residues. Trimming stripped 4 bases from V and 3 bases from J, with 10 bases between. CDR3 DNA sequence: TGTGCCAGCAGTGTAGGAGGGGACTACAATGAGCAGTTCTTC. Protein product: CASSVGGDYNEQFF.